These 27 T cell receptor beta chains were sequenced from one sample in a study of T-cell reconstitution after alpha-beta-depleted transplantation in children. As it was prepared, the TCRbeta library received unique molecular identifiers. One entry per CDR3 protein, called by TCRdb with MiXCR from the PCR reads. Of hundreds of thousands of distinct CDR3 sequences in the sample, less than 15% were seen once. Sample: PBMCs, taken before TCRalphabeta/CD19-depleted stem cell transplant. The origin of the receptors is a girl aged 2 to 10 with congenital amegakaryocytic thrombocytopenia, due to receive a stem cell transplant.

The table lists this clonotype with many counts. The J gene is TRBJ2-5, the V gene TRBV20-1; no definite D call. The CDR3 is made up of 12 amino acids. V gave up 5 bases and J gave up 1 base, with 8 bases separating them. Germline V gives CDR1 DFQATT, CDR2 SNEGSKA (reference sequence). The CDR3 sequence is CSAGIFQETQYF. CDR3 in DNA: TGCAGTGCTGGCATTTTCCAAGAGACCCAGTACTTC.

This clonotype has more than one count but fewer than ten. This rearrangement joins TRBV20-1 to TRBJ1-1; D remains ambiguous. Germline CDR1 is DFQATT and CDR2 is SNEGSKA (reference sequence). CDR3 length: 15 amino acids. Between the trimmed V and J ends, which lost 2 bases and 2 bases, there was a span of 15 bases. The CDR3, as DNA: TGCAGTGCTAGATTCCCGCGCGCGGGTAACACTGAAGCTTTCTTT. Protein product: CSARFPRAGNTEAFF.

At least ten counts were recorded for this clonotype. The chain recombines TRBV5-1 with TRBJ2-2; 11 bases align to TRBD1. With V trimmed by 4 bases and J by 0 bases, 14 bases remained unmatched. Per the germline V gene, CDR1 is SGHRS and CDR2 is YFSETQ. The CDR3 covers 20 residues. The CDR3 loop reads CASSPRLRGQGASNTGELFF. The DNA of the CDR3 is TGCGCCAGCAGCCCACGACTAAGAGGACAGGGGGCGTCGAACACCGGGGAGCTGTTTTTT.

The chain uses TRBV30 and TRBJ2-1; 7 bases map to TRBD2. Looked up from germline, CDR1 is GTSNPN and CDR2 is SVGIG (reference sequence). The trim removed 1 base at V and 10 bases at J, leaving 13 bases unmatched. The CDR3 runs to 15 residues. The CDR3 DNA follows: TGTGCCTGGAGTGCCTCTAGCGGTCTCTTCGGGGAGCAGTTCTTC. Amino acid sequence: CAWSASSGLFGEQFF.

This chain uses TRBV5-4 with TRBJ2-2, with D perhaps given as TRBD1 or TRBD2 (5 bases each). The CDR3 has 15 amino acids. Per the germline V gene, CDR1 is SGHNT and CDR2 is YYREEE (reference sequence). V was trimmed by 4 bases and J by 2 bases, leaving 12 bases between them. CDR3 amino acids: CASSQGRGNTGELFF. DNA of the CDR3: TGTGCCAGCAGCCAGGGACGCGGTAACACCGGGGAGCTGTTTTTT. Full variable domain (remainder filled in from reference TRBV5-4 and TRBJ2-2): ETGVTQSPTHLIKTRGQQVTLRCSSQSGHNTVSWYQQALGQGPQFIFQYYREEENGRGNFPPRFSGLQFPNYSSELNVNALELDDSALYLCASSQGRGNTGELFFGEGSRLTVL.

This clonotype came up a few times. The chain is built from TRBV21-1 and TRBJ1-3. TRBV21-1 is termed a pseudogene. This CDR3 comprises 16 residues. The CDR3 sequence: CASSKTGVNSGNTIYF. Here the CDR3 DNA reads TGTGCCAGCAGCAAAACTGGGGTCAACTCTGGAAACACCATATATTTT.

Notes on this clonotype: Without the conserved terminal phenylalanine or tryptophan, this CDR3 likely stems from a read error. V is TRBV2 and J is TRBJ2-1; no reliable D call. V lost 6 bases to trimming and J lost 4 bases, with 4 bases between them. Germline lookup yields CDR1 SNHLY and CDR2 FYNNEI. The length of the CDR3 is 11 residues. CDR3 loop: CASRPYNEQFL. The CDR3 DNA sequence: TGTGCCAGCAGGCCTTACAATGAGCAGTTCTTG.

The chain combines TRBV4-1 with TRBJ2-1; D gene ambiguous. This CDR3 comprises 12 residues. Germline V gene sequence: CDR1 MGHRA, CDR2 YSYEKL. The V end lost 5 bases, the J end lost 7 bases, and 9 bases lay between the germline ends. CDR3 amino acids: CASSDLGNEQFF. The DNA of the CDR3 is TGCGCCAGCAGCGACCTCGGGAATGAGCAGTTCTTC.

This chain joins TRBV15 and TRBJ1-5; possible D gene TRBD1, 6 bases. The length of the CDR3 is 18 residues. Germline-derived CDR1 and CDR2 are LNHNV and YYDKDF (reference sequence). With 2 bases removed from V and 0 bases from J, the gap between germline ends came to 17 bases. The CDR3 spells CATSRSTGTHYSNQPQHF. The CDR3 nucleotides read TGTGCCACCAGCAGATCTACCGGGACACATTATAGCAATCAGCCCCAGCATTTT.

This clonotype was recorded many times. The V and J genes are TRBV20-1 and TRBJ2-1; D perhaps matches TRBD2 (5 bases). The CDR3 length is 14 residues. V lost 6 bases and J 2 bases, leaving 14 bases between the germline ends. CDR1 is DFQATT and CDR2 is SNEGSKA in the germline V gene (reference sequence). The CDR3 coding sequence is TGCAGTGCGGTCGGCGGGTCGGCCTACAATGAGCAGTTCTTC. It is translated as CSAVGGSAYNEQFF.

The chain uses TRBV27 and TRBJ1-2; 7 nucleotides line up with TRBD1. Germline loops: CDR1 MNHEY, CDR2 SMNVEV (reference sequence). The CDR3 is 13 residues long. Trimming removed 6 bases from V and 4 bases from J; junction bases left unmatched: 5. CDR3 sequence: CASRQNRGYGYTF. DNA of the CDR3: TGTGCCAGCAGGCAAAACAGGGGCTATGGCTACACCTTC.

The rearrangement links TRBV20-1 to TRBJ2-3; 8 nucleotides line up with TRBD1. The CDR3 extends over 13 amino acids. CDR1 and CDR2 from the germline V gene are DFQATT and SNEGSKA (reference sequence). The trim removed 6 bases at V and 6 bases at J, leaving 8 bases unmatched. The DNA of the CDR3 is TGCAGTGCCAATGACAGGGGCGCTGATACGCAGTATTTT. Amino acids: CSANDRGADTQYF.

The V gene is TRBV7-6, the J gene TRBJ2-3, with D possibly TRBD1 on 6 matching bases. The CDR3 runs 14 residues. Trimming shortened V by 5 bases and J by 4 bases, and 13 bases separated the two germline ends. Germline values: CDR1 SGHVS, CDR2 FNYEAQ. The CDR3 loop reads CASSVSRGSDTQYF. The CDR3 bases are TGTGCCAGCAGCGTGTCCAGGGGATCAGATACGCAGTATTTT.

This clonotype showed up many times. The chain links TRBV7-9 to TRBJ2-1; TRBD1 might be the D (6 bases). Germline CDR1 SEHNR, CDR2 FQNEAQ (reference sequence). With 1 base removed from V and 6 bases from J, the gap between germline ends came to 10 bases. This CDR3 region has 14 residues. The CDR3 loop reads CASSLDGTSNEQFF. The CDR3, as DNA: TGTGCCAGCAGCTTAGACGGGACAAGCAATGAGCAGTTCTTC.

This clonotype was seen repeatedly, ten times or more. This chain joins TRBV20-1 and TRBJ2-2; D is perhaps TRBD2 (6 bases). Trimming removed 7 bases at V and 6 bases at J, with 12 bases between. Germline V CDR1 and CDR2: DFQATT, SNEGSKA (reference sequence). This CDR3 region has 12 residues. The DNA of the CDR3 is TGCAGTGTTCGGGACTTATCCGGGGAGCTGTTTTTT. Amino acid sequence: CSVRDLSGELFF.

This clonotype was recorded many times. This chain connects TRBV12-3 or TRBV12-4 to TRBJ2-5; the D is unclear. V was pared by 1 base and J by 5 bases, with 8 bases between. The CDR3 runs to 13 residues. The CDR3 region has the DNA TGTGCCAGCAGTTTAGGGATTTGGGAGACCCAGTACTTC. Its translation is CASSLGIWETQYF.

The chain links TRBV7-2 to TRBJ2-2; 8 nucleotides line up with TRBD1. This CDR3 has 15 amino acids. J gave up 5 bases and V 9 bases, and 11 bases lay outside the gene matches. Germline V CDR1 and CDR2: SGHTA, FQGNSA. The CDR3 reads CARGNDRGNTGELFF. The CDR3, as DNA: TGTGCCAGGGGAAATGACAGGGGAAATACCGGGGAGCTGTTTTTT.

This clonotype was picked up many times. The chain's CDR3 is CASTFTGGADEQFF. CDR3 nucleotides: TGTGCCAGCACCTTTACGGGAGGGGCCGATGAGCAGTTCTTC. This rearrangement joins TRBV12-3 or TRBV12-4 to TRBJ2-1; 8 nucleotides match TRBD2. There are 14 residues in the CDR3. The V and J ends lost 7 bases and 8 bases, in that order; junction bases with no gene match: 10.

This chain connects TRBV20-1 to TRBJ1-5; no clear D. Between the trimmed V and J ends, which lost 5 bases and 2 bases, there was a span of 16 bases. The CDR3 contains 15 residues. Germline-derived CDR1 and CDR2 are DFQATT and SNEGSKA (reference sequence). The CDR3 is CSALRGALGNQPQHF. DNA of the CDR3: TGCAGTGCTCTTCGAGGAGCATTGGGCAATCAGCCCCAGCATTTT.

Many counts were recorded for this clonotype. The chain links TRBV29-1 to TRBJ2-1, with D perhaps TRBD1 (6 bases). Trimming pared 6 bases from V and 0 bases from J, leaving 12 bases between. Germline V gives CDR1 SQVTM, CDR2 ANQGSEA. CDR3 length: 14 amino acids. CDR3 sequence reads: CSVGTRGSYNEQFF. The CDR3 bases are TGCAGCGTCGGCACCAGGGGCTCCTACAATGAGCAGTTCTTC.

This clonotype was seen only a few times. CDR3 region: CSARSGGRGRETQYF. The CDR3 nucleotides read TGCAGTGCTAGGAGTGGCGGGAGGGGGCGCGAGACCCAGTACTTC. The chain combines TRBV20-1 with TRBJ2-5, with TRBD2 identical over 9 bases. The junction had 10 bases not matched to a gene; V was cut back by 3 bases and J by 5 bases. The CDR3 sequence is 15 residues long. Germline V lookup: CDR1 DFQATT, CDR2 SNEGSKA (reference sequence).

The sample holds a few counts of this clonotype. The V and J genes are TRBV19 and TRBJ2-1; 11 bases match TRBD2. V was pared by 6 bases and J by 4 bases, with 5 bases of the junction left unmatched. Germline CDR1 LNHDA, CDR2 SQIVND (reference sequence). CDR3 size: 15 residues. Written as DNA, the CDR3 is TGTGCCAGTAGGCTGACTAGCGGGGAATACAATGAGCAGTTCTTC. Its protein is CASRLTSGEYNEQFF.

This sequence joins TRBV6-5 and TRBJ2-5; perhaps D is TRBD1 or TRBD2 (5 bases each). The CDR3 consists of 16 residues. The germline V and J ends were trimmed by 4 bases and 2 bases, with 17 bases remaining between them. Germline V gives CDR1 MNHEY, CDR2 SVGAGI. The CDR3 DNA reads as TGTGCCAGCAGTTCCCCACGGGGCCATCGACAAGAGACCCAGTACTTC. It translates to CASSSPRGHRQETQYF.

A few counts support this clonotype. J is TRBJ1-2 and V is TRBV12-3 or TRBV12-4; D is possibly TRBD1 (6 bases). The CDR3 consists of 14 residues. V was shortened by 7 bases and J by 3 bases, with 15 bases between the two germline ends. The CDR3 region is CASKVRGNDYGYTF. DNA for the CDR3: TGTGCCAGCAAAGTAAGGGGGAATGACTATGGCTACACCTTC.

This clonotype appeared many times. The V and J genes are TRBV4-1 and TRBJ2-3; 7 positions match TRBD2. Germline values: CDR1 MGHRA, CDR2 YSYEKL. Trimming at V came to 6 bases and at J to 6 bases, leaving 9 bases not matched to a gene. CDR3 length: 14 residues. The CDR3, as DNA: TGCGCCAGCAGTCCGCCGAACGGGAGGGATACGCAGTATTTT. Protein product: CASSPPNGRDTQYF.

This clonotype showed up many times. The chain carries TRBV10-3 and TRBJ2-7; TRBD1 matches 8 bases. V lost 6 bases, J lost 2 bases, and 6 bases stayed unmatched. CDR1 is ENHRY and CDR2 is SYGVKD in the germline V gene. This CDR3 has 14 amino acids. In nucleotides, the CDR3 is TGTGCCATCAGGGGGACAGGCCCTACCTACGAGCAGTACTTC. Protein product: CAIRGTGPTYEQYF.

This clonotype was detected ten times or more. The V and J genes are TRBV12-3 or TRBV12-4 and TRBJ1-5, with D unclear. V was trimmed by 7 bases and J by 2 bases, leaving 6 bases between them. This CDR3 spans 12 amino acids. The CDR3 DNA sequence: TGTGCCAGCAACAGTGGCAATCAGCCCCAGCATTTT. Its translation: CASNSGNQPQHF.